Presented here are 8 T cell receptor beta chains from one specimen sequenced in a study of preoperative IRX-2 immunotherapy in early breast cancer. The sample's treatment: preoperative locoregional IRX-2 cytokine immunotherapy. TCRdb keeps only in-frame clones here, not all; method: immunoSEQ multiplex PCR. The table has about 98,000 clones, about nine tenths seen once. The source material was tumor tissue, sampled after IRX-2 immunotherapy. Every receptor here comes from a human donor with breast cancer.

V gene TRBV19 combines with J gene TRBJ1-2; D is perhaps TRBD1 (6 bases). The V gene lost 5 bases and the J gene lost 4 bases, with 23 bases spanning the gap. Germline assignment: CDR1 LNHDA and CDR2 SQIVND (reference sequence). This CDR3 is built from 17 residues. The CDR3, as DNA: TGTGCCAGTAGTCTCGGACAGTTTCTACAACTCTCCTATGGCTACACCTTC. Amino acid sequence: CASSLGQFLQLSYGYTF.

The CDR3 here is CASSVQGSTEAFF. The CDR3 coding sequence is TGTGCCAGTAGTGTACAGGGTAGCACTGAAGCTTTCTTT. This chain links TRBV19 with TRBJ1-1; the D gene is possibly TRBD1 (6 bases). The CDR3 consists of 13 residues. Germline-derived CDR1 and CDR2 are LNHDA and SQIVND (reference sequence). V was pared by 5 bases and J by 4 bases, with 11 bases between. Using reference TRBV19 and TRBJ1-1 for the parts outside the CDR3, the full variable domain is DGGITQSPKYLFRKEGQNVTLSCEQNLNHDAMYWYRQDPGQGLRLIYYSQIVNDFQKGDIAEGYSVSREKKESFPLTVTSAQKNPTAFYLCASSVQGSTEAFFGQGTRLTVV.

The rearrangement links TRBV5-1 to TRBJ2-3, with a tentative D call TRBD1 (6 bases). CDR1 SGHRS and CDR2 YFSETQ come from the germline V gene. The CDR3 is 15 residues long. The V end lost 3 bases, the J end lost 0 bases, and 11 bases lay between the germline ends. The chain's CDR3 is CASSYRETSTDTQYF. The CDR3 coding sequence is TGCGCCAGCAGCTACAGGGAGACTAGCACAGATACGCAGTATTTT.

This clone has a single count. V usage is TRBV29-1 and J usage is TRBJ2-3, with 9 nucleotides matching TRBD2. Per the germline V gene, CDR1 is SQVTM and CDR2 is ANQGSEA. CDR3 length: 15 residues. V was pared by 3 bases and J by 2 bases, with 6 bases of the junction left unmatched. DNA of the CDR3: TGCAGCGTTGAGGGTGGCGGGAGGGCCACAGATACGCAGTATTTT. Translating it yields CSVEGGGRATDTQYF.

This CDR3 is CASSLGTRRAFF. In DNA form, the CDR3 reads TGTGCCAGCAGCCTCGGGACACGGCGAGCTTTCTTT. The chain combines TRBV6-8 with TRBJ1-1; TRBD1 might be the D (6 bases). From germline, CDR1 is MNHGY and CDR2 SAAAGT. The V gene lost 6 bases and the J gene lost 10 bases, with 15 bases spanning the gap. CDR3 length: 12 residues.

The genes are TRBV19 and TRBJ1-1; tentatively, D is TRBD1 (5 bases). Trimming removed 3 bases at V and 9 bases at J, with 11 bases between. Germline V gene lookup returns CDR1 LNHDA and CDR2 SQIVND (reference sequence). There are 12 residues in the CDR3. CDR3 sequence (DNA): TGTGCCAGTAGTATGGTTGGACAAAAAGCTTTCTTT. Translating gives CASSMVGQKAFF.

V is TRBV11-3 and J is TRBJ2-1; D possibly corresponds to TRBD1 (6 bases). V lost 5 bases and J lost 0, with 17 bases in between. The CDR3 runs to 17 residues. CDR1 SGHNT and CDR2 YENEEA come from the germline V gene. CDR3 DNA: TGTGCCAGCAGCCAAGTTACGGGCAGGGGCTCCTACAATGAGCAGTTCTTC. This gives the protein CASSQVTGRGSYNEQFF.

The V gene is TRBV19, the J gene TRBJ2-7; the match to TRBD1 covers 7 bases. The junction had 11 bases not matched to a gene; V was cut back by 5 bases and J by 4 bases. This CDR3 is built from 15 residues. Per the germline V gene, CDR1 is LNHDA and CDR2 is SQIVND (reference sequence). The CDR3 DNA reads TGTGCCAGTAGTCCCCCGGGACAGAAAATGTACGAGCAGTACTTC. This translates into CASSPPGQKMYEQYF.